These 22 T cell receptor beta chains share one sample of origin, sequenced in a study of OX40 agonist ivuxolimab in advanced cancers. The repertoire was sequenced with immunoSEQ multiplex PCR; TCRdb's copy has only in-frame clones and lacks some. The table lists 11,000 to 15,000 clones, roughly three quarters of them singletons. Sequenced material: CD4+ or CD8+ T cells sorted from blood, taken in a trial of the OX40 agonist ivuxolimab. The source of these receptors is an adult with an advanced solid tumor such as melanoma, head and neck, liver or kidney cancer.

The table lists this clone with a few counts. The DNA for the CDR3 is TGTGCCAGCAGTTACTCCGACAGTAACTATGGCTACACCTTC. Residues: CASSYSDSNYGYTF. This chain joins TRBV6-5 and TRBJ1-2; a possible D gene is TRBD1 (5 bases). The germline CDR1 and CDR2 sequences are MNHEY and SVGAGI. The CDR3 loop spans 14 amino acids. The V and J ends lost 0 bases and 1 base respectively, with 6 bases between them.

This rearrangement joins TRBV27 to TRBJ2-1; 8 bases line up with TRBD2. V dropped 4 bases and J dropped 9; count of bases not matched to a gene: 8. This CDR3 has 14 amino acids. CDR1 and CDR2 from the germline V gene are MNHEY and SMNVEV (reference sequence). The CDR3 sequence is CASSYPGLVGEQFF. CDR3 DNA sequence: TGTGCCAGCAGTTACCCGGGACTAGTGGGTGAGCAGTTCTTC.

The chain's CDR3 is CASSRQGLSYNEQFF. The CDR3, as DNA: TGTGCCAGCAGTCGACAGGGGCTTTCGTACAATGAGCAGTTCTTC. The chain employs TRBV6-5 and TRBJ2-1, with 8 bases that match TRBD1. This CDR3 region has 15 residues. Trimming removed 5 bases from V and 4 bases from J; junction bases left unmatched: 7. In germline, CDR1 is MNHEY, CDR2 SVGAGI.

The chain's CDR3 is CASSAGAGRSTDTQYF. The CDR3 nucleotides read TGTGCCAGCAGCGCGGGGGCAGGACGCAGCACAGATACGCAGTATTTT. The gene calls are TRBV9 and TRBJ2-3; D is possibly TRBD1 or TRBD2 (6 bases each). Trimming took off 3 bases at V and 0 bases at J, with 14 bases between the two ends. The CDR3 runs 16 residues. The germline CDR1 and CDR2 sequences are SGDLS and YYNGEE.

J is TRBJ2-7 and V is TRBV18, with 9 bases that match TRBD2. Germline lookup yields CDR1 KGHSH and CDR2 LQKENI. This CDR3 comprises 14 residues. V shed 2 bases and J 2 bases; nucleotides not matched to a gene: 1. CDR3 nucleotide sequence: TGTGCCAGCTCACCAGGCGGGAGGGCCTACGAGCAGTACTTC. Protein: CASSPGGRAYEQYF. Using reference TRBV18 and TRBJ2-7 for the parts outside the CDR3, the full variable domain is NAGVMQNPRHLVRRRGQEARLRCSPMKGHSHVYWYRQLPEEGLKFMVYLQKENIIDESGMPKERFSAEFPKEGPSILRIQQVVRGDSAAYFCASSPGGRAYEQYFGPGTRLTVT.

This clone was seen a single time. This chain's CDR3 is CASSQDWAGGWEQYF. The DNA of the CDR3 is TGCGCCAGCAGCCAAGATTGGGCAGGGGGCTGGGAGCAGTACTTC. This chain connects TRBV4-3 to TRBJ2-7; TRBD1 matches 8 bases. Germline loops: CDR1 LGHNA, CDR2 YSLEER. Trimming took 0 bases from V and 7 from J; bases not matched to a gene: 8. The CDR3 consists of 15 residues.

The chain employs TRBV2 and TRBJ2-1, with a possible D match to TRBD2 (5 bases). The CDR3 is 16 amino acids. Trimming stripped 3 bases from V and 4 bases from J, with 16 bases between. Looked up from germline, CDR1 is SNHLY and CDR2 is FYNNEI. In nucleotides, the CDR3 is TGTGCCAGCAGTGACTCCCTCGCGGGCCGATACAATGAGCAGTTCTTC. Translated, it gives CASSDSLAGRYNEQFF.

The rearrangement joins TRBV4-1 to TRBJ2-1; no definite D call. CDR1 is MGHRA and CDR2 is YSYEKL in the germline V gene. V dropped 4 bases and J dropped 6 bases, with 10 bases sitting between them. The CDR3 runs to 13 residues. CDR3 in DNA: TGCGCCAGCAGCCCTATCCAGACCAATGAGCAGTTCTTC. Encoded protein: CASSPIQTNEQFF.

The chain employs TRBV7-9 and TRBJ1-6; D is ambiguous. CDR1 SEHNR and CDR2 FQNEAQ come from the germline V gene (reference sequence). The CDR3 runs to 12 residues. V was shortened by 6 bases and J by 8 bases, with 8 bases between the two germline ends. The CDR3, as DNA: TGTGCCAGCAGGGGGAGGGATTCACCCCTCCACTTT. It is translated as CASRGRDSPLHF. The full variable domain, its missing parts supplied by reference TRBV7-9 and TRBJ1-6, is DTGVSQNPRHKITKRGQNVTFRCDPISEHNRLYWYRQTLGQGPEFLTYFQNEAQLEKSRLLSDRFSAERPKGSFSTLEIQRTEQGDSAMYLCASRGRDSPLHFGNGTRLTVT.

The rearrangement links TRBV9 to TRBJ2-7; D tentatively fits TRBD1 or TRBD2 (5 bases each). Germline-derived CDR1 and CDR2 are SGDLS and YYNGEE. The CDR3 sequence is 14 residues long. V lost 4 bases and J lost 5, with 16 bases in between. In DNA, the CDR3 is TGTGCCAGCAGCCCCGGGGCAGGGCGCCACGAGCAGTACTTC. Amino acids: CASSPGAGRHEQYF.

This sequence joins TRBV6-5 and TRBJ2-7; TRBD1 agrees at 8 bases. With 7 bases clipped from V and 6 bases from J, the junction kept 8 bases outside the gene matches. Germline assignment: CDR1 MNHEY and CDR2 SVGAGI. This CDR3 has 13 amino acids. CDR3 in amino acids: CASNDRGMGEQYF. The CDR3 DNA is TGTGCCAGCAACGACAGGGGAATGGGCGAGCAGTACTTC.

This clone was observed a handful of times. The V and J genes are TRBV6-6 and TRBJ1-1; no clear D gene. Germline V gene lookup returns CDR1 MNHNY and CDR2 SVGAGI (reference sequence). Between the trimmed V and J ends, which lost 5 bases and 3 bases, there was a span of 4 bases. The CDR3 length is 11 residues. CDR3 sequence: CASSPHTEAFF. In nucleotides, the CDR3 is TGTGCCAGCAGTCCTCACACTGAAGCTTTCTTT.

This clone has a handful of counts. Distinct nucleotide sequences in the sample also encode this CDR3. CDR3 in amino acids: CASSFGQPQHF. CDR3 DNA: TGTGCCAGCAGTTTTGGTCAGCCCCAGCATTTT. The chain combines TRBV28 with TRBJ1-5; the D is unclear. This CDR3 comprises 11 residues. V lost 3 bases, J lost 6 bases, and 3 bases lay in between. The germline V gene has CDR1 MDHEN and CDR2 SYDVKM.

CDR3 sequence reads: CSVDEGDRLHF. The CDR3 coding sequence is TGCAGCGTTGATGAAGGGGATAGGCTCCACTTT. The rearrangement joins TRBV29-1 to TRBJ1-6; TRBD1 might be the D (5 bases). Germline V gene data show CDR1 as SQVTM and CDR2 as ANQGSEA. The CDR3 is 11 residues long. V lost 3 bases and J lost 16, with 13 bases in between. The full variable domain, completed using reference TRBV29-1 and TRBJ1-6, is SAVISQKPSRDICQRGTSLTIQCQVDSQVTMMFWYRQQPGQSLTLIATANQGSEATYESGFVIDKFPISRPNLTFSTLTVSNMSPEDSSIYLCSVDEGDRLHFGNGTRLTVT.

The V and J genes are TRBV11-2 and TRBJ2-7, with unresolved D. Germline CDR1 SGHAT, CDR2 FQNNGV. V was cut by 5 bases and J by 5 bases, with 10 bases left in between. The CDR3 contains 12 residues. The CDR3 protein is CASSPYTDEQYF. The CDR3 coding sequence is TGTGCCAGCAGCCCTTACACAGACGAGCAGTACTTC.

The chain recombines TRBV6-5 with TRBJ2-3, with a weak D call TRBD2 (6 bases). Germline CDR1 is MNHEY and CDR2 is SVGAGI. V dropped 8 bases and J dropped 2 bases, with 14 bases sitting between them. There are 14 residues in the CDR3. The DNA for the CDR3 is TGTGCCAGCGGCGTGGAGGGCCACACAGATACGCAGTATTTT. This sequence encodes CASGVEGHTDTQYF.

This chain connects TRBV11-2 to TRBJ2-5; possibly TRBD2 for D (6 bases). The length of the CDR3 is 13 residues. The germline V gene encodes CDR1 SGHAT and CDR2 FQNNGV. V was pared by 6 bases and J by 4 bases, with 12 bases between. The CDR3 region has the DNA TGTGCCAGCAGTTCTTTGGAGGGAGAGACCCAGTACTTC. This codes for CASSSLEGETQYF.

This clone has just a few counts. The rearrangement links TRBV4-1 to TRBJ2-7; 12 nucleotides align to TRBD2. In germline, CDR1 is MGHRA, CDR2 YSYEKL. The junction had 9 bases not matched to a gene; V was cut back by 2 bases and J by 4 bases. The CDR3 length is 17 residues. CDR3 nucleotide sequence: TGCGCCAGCAGCCAACTACTGACTAGCGGGAGTGCATACGAGCAGTACTTC. It codes for CASSQLLTSGSAYEQYF.

The chain employs TRBV19 and TRBJ2-1, with TRBD2 matching 9 bases. This CDR3 contains 15 residues. CDR1 is LNHDA and CDR2 is SQIVND in the germline V gene (reference sequence). J gave up 8 bases and V 6 bases, and 11 bases lay outside the gene matches. The CDR3 sequence is CASRAAGGPWDEQFF. The CDR3 DNA sequence: TGTGCCAGTAGAGCGGCGGGAGGGCCCTGGGATGAGCAGTTCTTC.

This clone was seen once. The CDR3 reads CASSGPQEYNEQFF. DNA for the CDR3: TGTGCCAGCAGCGGTCCTCAGGAGTACAATGAGCAGTTCTTC. The chain joins TRBV7-3 to TRBJ2-1, with no clear D. V lost 5 bases, J lost 4 bases, and 12 bases lay in between. Germline V gene lookup returns CDR1 SGHTA and CDR2 FQGTGA. The CDR3 runs 14 residues.

The rearrangement links TRBV19 to TRBJ2-5, with TRBD2 identical over 9 bases. Germline-derived CDR1 and CDR2 are LNHDA and SQIVND (reference sequence). With 3 bases clipped from V and 2 bases from J, the junction kept 4 bases outside the gene matches. The CDR3 sequence is 15 residues long. For the CDR3, the DNA is TGTGCCAGTAGTATCGCGGGGGGGGGTCAAGAGACCCAGTACTTC. Encoded protein: CASSIAGGGQETQYF. Together with reference TRBV19 and TRBJ2-5, the CDR3 gives the full variable domain: DGGITQSPKYLFRKEGQNVTLSCEQNLNHDAMYWYRQDPGQGLRLIYYSQIVNDFQKGDIAEGYSVSREKKESFPLTVTSAQKNPTAFYLCASSIAGGGQETQYFGPGTRLLVL.

V usage is TRBV4-1 and J usage is TRBJ2-5; D is ambiguous. The DNA end lines up better with TRBJ2-7; the J call may be wrong. Per the germline V gene, CDR1 is MGHRA and CDR2 is YSYEKL. The CDR3 has 16 residues. The CDR3 nucleotides are TGCGCCAGCAGCCAAGAGAAGGAATCGCGCTCCTACGAGCAGTACTTC. Translating it yields CASSQEKESRSYEQYF.